The 26 T cell receptor beta chains given below trace back to one sample, sequenced in a study of tumor-infiltrating lymphocytes in primary liver carcinoma (dated by TCRdb to about 2017). The sample was run on an Illumina HiSeq 2500. A constant-region primer and ProtoScript II reverse transcriptase were used to reverse-transcribe TCRbeta-specific cDNA from roughly 0.55 ug total RNA. Construction of the TCRbeta libraries relied on three nested rounds of multiplex PCR, following a slightly modified ARM-PCR procedure. Each of the first two PCR rounds ran for 9 to 11 cycles using multiplex TRBV1-TRBV30 forward primers together with a Cbeta reverse primer. The raw public reads went through TCRdb reprocessing: fastp at Q25, MiXCR clone calling, in-frame beta chains kept. One record per CDR3 amino acid sequence lists the most common genes and DNA. The sample table records approximately 190,000 distinct CDR3 sequences; around 81% of these occur just once. The ten largest clonotypes hold 15% to 20% of the sample.

Without any cell sorting, total RNA and DNA were extracted together from around 20-30 mg of bulk tissue using the AllPrep DNA/RNA mini kit. Sequenced material: tumor tissue from primary liver carcinoma. These TCRs come from a man aged 35 to 55 with primary liver carcinoma and hepatitis B virus infection.

The rearrangement links TRBV5-1 to TRBJ2-7; TRBD2 might be the D (6 bases). Germline assignment: CDR1 SGHRS and CDR2 YFSETQ. This CDR3 is 14 amino acids long. V dropped 0 bases and J dropped 4 bases, with 11 bases sitting between them. The CDR3 sequence is CASSLEVGGYEQYF. For the CDR3, the DNA is TGCGCCAGCAGCTTGGAGGTAGGAGGGTACGAGCAGTACTTC.

A note on this clonotype: An end of the junction does not agree with germline; a read error may underlie this. This chain joins TRBV5-4 and TRBJ1-6; D gene uncertain. The CDR3 is made up of 12 amino acids. Looked up from germline, CDR1 is SGHNT and CDR2 is YYREEE (reference sequence). CDR3 coding DNA: TGTGCCAGTAGCCACGATAATTCACCCTTCCACTTT. It codes for CASSHDNSPFHF.

This clonotype has ten or more counts. V gene TRBV5-1 combines with J gene TRBJ2-1, with 8 bases aligning to TRBD2. V lost 3 bases to trimming and J lost 6 bases; unmatched junction nucleotides: 2. Germline CDR1 and CDR2: SGHRS and YFSETQ. The CDR3 consists of 13 residues. CDR3 coding DNA: TGCGCCAGCAGCTCGAGCGGGAGCAATGAGCAGTTCTTC. Protein: CASSSSGSNEQFF.

This chain joins TRBV11-2 and TRBJ2-5; TRBD2 might be the D (6 bases). The CDR3 totals 14 residues. Germline CDR1 SGHAT, CDR2 FQNNGV. CDR3 nucleotides: TGTACTAGCAGCCCGGCCGGGGGCCAAGAGACCCAGTACTTC. This translates into CTSSPAGGQETQYF. Full variable domain (outside the CDR3, taken from reference TRBV11-2 and TRBJ2-5): EAGVAQSPRYKIIEKRQSVAFWCNPISGHATLYWYQQILGQGPKLLIQFQNNGVVDDSQLPKDRFSAERLKGVDSTLKIQPAKLEDSAVYLCTSSPAGGQETQYFGPGTRLLVL.

As regards this clonotype: An end of the junction does not agree with germline; a read error may underlie this. The chain has TRBV29-1 and TRBJ2-2, with a weak D call TRBD2 (6 bases). CDR3 size: 15 residues. The germline V gene encodes CDR1 SQVTM and CDR2 ANQGSEA. The CDR3 sequence is CSVEFTDKRTGGLFF. The CDR3 bases are TGCAGCGTTGAATTTACAGACAAAAGGACCGGGGGGCTGTTTTTT.

About this clonotype: One end of the junction varies from germline; a read error may be responsible. CDR3 loop: CASTPTSNSSYEQYF. The CDR3 nucleotides read TGTGCCAGCACCCCGACCTCCAACAGCTCCTATGAGCAGTACTTC. The rearrangement uses TRBV6-2 or TRBV6-3 and TRBJ2-7, with D hard to call. This CDR3 is built from 15 residues. CDR1 MNHEY and CDR2 SVGEGT come from the germline V gene.

Regarding this clonotype: Lacking the conserved final phenylalanine or tryptophan, this CDR3 likely reflects a read error. J is TRBJ2-1 and V is TRBV29-1, with D unresolved. This CDR3 is built from 10 residues. Trimming took off 8 bases at V and 10 bases at J, with 12 bases between the two ends. Germline V gene data show CDR1 as SQVTM and CDR2 as ANQGSEA. CDR3 loop: CSILGSEQFI. In nucleotides, the CDR3 is TGCAGCATTCTTGGCAGCGAGCAGTTCATC.

The chain joins TRBV29-1 to TRBJ2-5; a weak D match, TRBD2 (6 bases). Germline V gives CDR1 SQVTM, CDR2 ANQGSEA. The CDR3 runs 15 residues. CDR3: CRVQTNGSWAETQYF. The CDR3 DNA sequence: TGCAGAGTTCAGACTAACGGGAGTTGGGCAGAGACCCAGTACTTC.

This clonotype has just one count. Relative to the germline gene, one junction end is altered; a read error may explain this. The CDR3 DNA reads TGTGCCAGCAGCCTCAACAGGGTGGGCGGTGAAAAACTGCTATTT. Protein sequence: CASSLNRVGGEKLLF. This chain connects TRBV12-3 or TRBV12-4 to TRBJ1-4, with D perhaps TRBD1 (6 bases). This CDR3 is built from 15 residues.

The chain links TRBV11-1 to TRBJ2-3; D tentatively reads TRBD1 or TRBD2 (5 bases each). Germline CDR1 reads SGHAT; CDR2 reads FQDESV (reference sequence). The CDR3 is 19 amino acids. V lost 4 bases, J lost 14 bases, and 37 bases lay in between. The CDR3 reads CASSSGGSSVGASTDRLYF. The CDR3 DNA reads as TGTGCCAGCAGCTCTGGGGGAAGCTCTGTTGGAGCCAGCACAGATAGGCTGTATTTT.

This clonotype was recorded a few times. The chain is built from TRBV4-2 and TRBJ1-2; D is perhaps TRBD1 (5 bases). Trimming removed 4 bases at V and 8 bases at J, with 17 bases between. CDR1 and CDR2 from the germline V gene are LGHNA and YNFKEQ. CDR3 length equals 14 residues. The CDR3 nucleotides are TGTGCCAGCAGCCGAGATCGAACAGGTTGGGGCTACACCTTC. Translating it yields CASSRDRTGWGYTF.

As regards this clonotype: The conserved phenylalanine or tryptophan normally closing the CDR3 is absent here, so this likely arose from a read error. The limits of the CDR3 on the DNA are not certain, so only TCRdb's listed CDR3 is given. The chain links TRBV6-1 to TRBJ2-2; the table's D call TRBD1 went unverified against the DNA. In germline, CDR1 is MNHNS, CDR2 SASEGT. The CDR3 contains 14 residues when both ends are counted. This CDR3 is CTSNPRGTIEEMFY.

Regarding this clonotype: Likely a read error: the CDR3 ends without its conserved phenylalanine or tryptophan. The rearrangement joins TRBV11-1 to TRBJ2-3, with D perhaps given as TRBD1 or TRBD2 (5 bases each). This CDR3 has 19 amino acids. CDR1 and CDR2 (germline): SGHAT, FQDESV (reference sequence). The CDR3 protein is CANSSGGSSVGARTDTQYL. The CDR3 DNA reads TGTGCCAACAGCTCTGGGGGAAGCTCTGTTGGAGCACGCACAGATACGCAGTATTTG.

A note on this clonotype: The missing conserved phenylalanine or tryptophan at the end of this CDR3 makes a read error likely. The V and J genes are TRBV6-8 and TRBJ2-5; TRBD2 might be the D (5 bases). The CDR3 totals 13 residues. Germline values: CDR1 MNHGY, CDR2 SAAAGT. V was cut by 6 bases and J by 3 bases, with 11 bases left in between. CDR3: CASRVVAKETQYL. The CDR3, as DNA: TGTGCCAGCAGGGTAGTAGCGAAAGAGACCCAGTACTTA.

This chain joins TRBV28 and TRBJ1-2, with 11 bases identical to TRBD1. Germline CDR1 is MDHEN and CDR2 is SYDVKM. Trimming took 10 bases from V and 5 from J; bases not matched to a gene: 12. CDR3 length: 15 residues. CDR3 nucleotide sequence: TGTGCCAAGAGTTCCGGACAGGGGGCTAGGTATGGCTACACCTTC. It specifies CAKSSGQGARYGYTF.

A few counts support this clonotype. With a much larger clone just one base away, this may be a read error. The V call is TRBV10-3, the J call TRBJ2-1; no reliable D call. Trimming pared 10 bases from V and 7 bases from J, leaving 17 bases between. The CDR3 length is 13 residues. Germline CDR1 and CDR2: ENHRY and SYGVKD. This chain's CDR3 is CATVVSLRNEQFF. The CDR3, as DNA: TGTGCCACCGTGGTTAGCCTCCGTAATGAGCAGTTCTTC.

The J gene is TRBJ2-5, the V gene TRBV6-6; TRBD1 matches at 7 bases. The CDR3 extends over 14 amino acids. From germline, CDR1 is MNHNY and CDR2 SVGAGI (reference sequence). V lost 7 bases to trimming and J lost 3 bases; unmatched junction nucleotides: 8. The CDR3 protein is CASMEAGGKETQYF. In nucleotides, the CDR3 is TGTGCCAGCATGGAAGCAGGGGGAAAAGAGACCCAGTACTTC.

This clonotype appeared once. Its ends do not fully match the called genes, so a read error is possible. The V call is TRBV12-3 or TRBV12-4, the J call TRBJ2-3, with 13 nucleotides matching TRBD2. CDR3 length: 16 residues. CDR3 region: CASSHRTSGSTYTQYF. CDR3 DNA sequence: TGTGCCAGCAGCCATCGGACTAGCGGGAGCACATATACGCAGTATTTT.

This clonotype came up once. The J gene is TRBJ1-1, the V gene TRBV10-3; the D gene is possibly TRBD1 (6 bases). The CDR3 extends over 13 amino acids. From germline, CDR1 is ENHRY and CDR2 SYGVKD. The V gene lost 8 bases and the J gene lost 7 bases, with 17 bases spanning the gap. The CDR3: CAICVRTDSEAFF. For the CDR3, the DNA is TGTGCCATCTGTGTTAGGACGGACAGTGAAGCTTTCTTT.

This clonotype showed up many times. V gene TRBV28 combines with J gene TRBJ1-1; 8 bases match TRBD1. Germline values: CDR1 MDHEN, CDR2 SYDVKM. V dropped 4 bases and J dropped 11; count of bases not matched to a gene: 9. The CDR3 contains 13 residues. For the CDR3, the DNA is TGTGCCAGCAGTTCGTGGACAGGGAGGGATGCTTTCTTT. Its protein is CASSSWTGRDAFF.

This clonotype appeared a few times. Compared with germline, one end of the junction differs, possibly owing to a read error. The rearrangement joins TRBV29-1 to TRBJ2-6, with D possibly being TRBD1 (5 bases). The CDR3 is 13 amino acids. Germline loops: CDR1 SQVTM, CDR2 ANQGSEA. The CDR3 sequence is CSVAGSGADVLTF. The CDR3 nucleotides read TGCAGTGTTGCAGGGTCTGGGGCCGACGTCCTGACTTTC.

To note about this clonotype: Its ends do not fully match the called genes, so a read error is possible. As DNA, the CDR3 is TGTGTCAGCAGTTTATATGTGCTAGCATGGGACAATGAGCAGTTCTTC. This translates into CVSSLYVLAWDNEQFF. This chain links TRBV12-3 or TRBV12-4 with TRBJ2-1, with D tentatively TRBD2 (5 bases). The CDR3 is made up of 16 amino acids.

As for this clonotype: The conserved phenylalanine or tryptophan normally closing the CDR3 is absent here, so this likely arose from a read error. The genes are TRBV11-1 and TRBJ2-1; the D gene is possibly TRBD2 (5 bases). V was clipped by 9 bases and J by 8 bases, with 26 bases between them. This CDR3 has 16 amino acids. CDR1 is SGHAT and CDR2 is FQDESV in the germline V gene (reference sequence). CDR3 sequence: CASRKKMRIGGDEQFL. Written as DNA, the CDR3 is TGTGCCAGTAGAAAAAAGATGAGGATAGGAGGAGATGAGCAGTTCTTA.

As regards this clonotype: No conserved phenylalanine or tryptophan is present at the end of the CDR3, so a read error is the likely explanation. V is TRBV6-4 and J is TRBJ2-5, with TRBD2 as a possible D gene (5 bases). Germline V gives CDR1 MRHNA, CDR2 SNTAGT. The length of the CDR3 is 14 residues. CDR3 bases: TGTCCCAGCAGTTACCACCGGGGCCAAGAGACCCAGTACTAC. It codes for CPSSYHRGQETQYY.

This chain links TRBV29-1 with TRBJ1-1; TRBD1 might be the D (5 bases). V dropped 6 bases and J dropped 0 bases, with 17 bases sitting between them. Germline V gene data show CDR1 as SQVTM and CDR2 as ANQGSEA. The CDR3 covers 15 residues. The CDR3 nucleotides are TGCAGCGTCGACGCAGGGTGGAGTATGAACACTGAAGCTTTCTTT. Protein sequence: CSVDAGWSMNTEAFF.

The genes are TRBV29-1 and TRBJ2-7; no clear D gene. The CDR3 runs to 11 residues. Germline lookup yields CDR1 SQVTM and CDR2 ANQGSEA. The CDR3 DNA reads as TGCAACGCTGAGAATGGGGACGAGCAGTACTTC. Translating it yields CNAENGDEQYF.